The 5 T cell receptor beta chains below all came from one sample that was sequenced in a study of T cells in narcolepsy. Assay: immunoSEQ multiplex PCR; the TCRdb copy retains only in-frame clones and omits some. This repertoire shows approximately 25,000 clones, 70% to 85% found once; its top ten account for approximately 0.7%. Sequencing input: CD45RA- memory CD4+ T cells from PBMCs. These receptors came from a human donor with narcolepsy.

V is TRBV2 and J is TRBJ2-1, with D perhaps TRBD2 (7 bases). The V end lost 3 bases, the J end lost 10 bases, and 13 bases lay between the germline ends. CDR3 length: 13 residues. Germline CDR1 reads SNHLY; CDR2 reads FYNNEI. CDR3 sequence reads: CASSEGGPGEQFF. As DNA, the CDR3 is TGTGCCAGCAGTGAGGGGGGGCCTGGGGAGCAGTTCTTC.

V usage is TRBV30 and J usage is TRBJ1-2; D possibly corresponds to TRBD1 (5 bases). The V gene's germline CDR1 is GTSNPN and CDR2 SVGIG (reference sequence). V gave up 6 bases and J gave up 4 bases, with 18 bases separating them. The CDR3 consists of 14 residues. The CDR3 sequence: CACLIREGSYGYTF. In DNA form, the CDR3 reads TGTGCCTGCCTAATCAGGGAAGGTAGCTATGGCTACACCTTC.

V gene TRBV9 combines with J gene TRBJ2-2, with a tentative D call TRBD1 (5 bases). Germline loops: CDR1 SGDLS, CDR2 YYNGEE. Trimming cost V 0 bases and J 6 bases, with 9 bases left between them. There are 14 residues in the CDR3. The DNA of the CDR3 is TGTGCCAGCAGCGTAGCCGCAGGGCCCGGGGAGCTGTTTTTT. The encoded protein is CASSVAAGPGELFF.

V gene TRBV7-2 combines with J gene TRBJ2-1; TRBD2 agrees at 11 bases. Germline-derived CDR1 and CDR2 are SGHTA and FQGNSA. The ends lost 3 bases at V and 15 bases at J; junction bases unmatched: 7. The CDR3 has 13 amino acids. As DNA, the CDR3 is TGTGCCAGCAGCTTCACTAGCGGGAGCTGGCCGTTCTTC. The encoded protein is CASSFTSGSWPFF. Based on the CDR3 plus reference TRBV7-2 and TRBJ2-1, the full variable domain is GAGVSQSPSNKVTEKGKDVELRCDPISGHTALYWYRQSLGQGLEFLIYFQGNSAPDKSGLPSDRFSAERTGGSVSTLTIQRTQQEDSAVYLCASSFTSGSWPFFGPGTRLTVL.

The rearrangement joins TRBV4-2 to TRBJ1-5; D is ambiguous. Germline CDR1 reads LGHNA; CDR2 reads YNFKEQ. V was clipped by 0 bases and J by 0 bases, with 0 bases between them. The CDR3 sequence is 13 residues long. CDR3 bases: TGTGCCAGCAGCCAAGATAGCAATCAGCCCCAGCATTTT. Amino acids: CASSQDSNQPQHF.